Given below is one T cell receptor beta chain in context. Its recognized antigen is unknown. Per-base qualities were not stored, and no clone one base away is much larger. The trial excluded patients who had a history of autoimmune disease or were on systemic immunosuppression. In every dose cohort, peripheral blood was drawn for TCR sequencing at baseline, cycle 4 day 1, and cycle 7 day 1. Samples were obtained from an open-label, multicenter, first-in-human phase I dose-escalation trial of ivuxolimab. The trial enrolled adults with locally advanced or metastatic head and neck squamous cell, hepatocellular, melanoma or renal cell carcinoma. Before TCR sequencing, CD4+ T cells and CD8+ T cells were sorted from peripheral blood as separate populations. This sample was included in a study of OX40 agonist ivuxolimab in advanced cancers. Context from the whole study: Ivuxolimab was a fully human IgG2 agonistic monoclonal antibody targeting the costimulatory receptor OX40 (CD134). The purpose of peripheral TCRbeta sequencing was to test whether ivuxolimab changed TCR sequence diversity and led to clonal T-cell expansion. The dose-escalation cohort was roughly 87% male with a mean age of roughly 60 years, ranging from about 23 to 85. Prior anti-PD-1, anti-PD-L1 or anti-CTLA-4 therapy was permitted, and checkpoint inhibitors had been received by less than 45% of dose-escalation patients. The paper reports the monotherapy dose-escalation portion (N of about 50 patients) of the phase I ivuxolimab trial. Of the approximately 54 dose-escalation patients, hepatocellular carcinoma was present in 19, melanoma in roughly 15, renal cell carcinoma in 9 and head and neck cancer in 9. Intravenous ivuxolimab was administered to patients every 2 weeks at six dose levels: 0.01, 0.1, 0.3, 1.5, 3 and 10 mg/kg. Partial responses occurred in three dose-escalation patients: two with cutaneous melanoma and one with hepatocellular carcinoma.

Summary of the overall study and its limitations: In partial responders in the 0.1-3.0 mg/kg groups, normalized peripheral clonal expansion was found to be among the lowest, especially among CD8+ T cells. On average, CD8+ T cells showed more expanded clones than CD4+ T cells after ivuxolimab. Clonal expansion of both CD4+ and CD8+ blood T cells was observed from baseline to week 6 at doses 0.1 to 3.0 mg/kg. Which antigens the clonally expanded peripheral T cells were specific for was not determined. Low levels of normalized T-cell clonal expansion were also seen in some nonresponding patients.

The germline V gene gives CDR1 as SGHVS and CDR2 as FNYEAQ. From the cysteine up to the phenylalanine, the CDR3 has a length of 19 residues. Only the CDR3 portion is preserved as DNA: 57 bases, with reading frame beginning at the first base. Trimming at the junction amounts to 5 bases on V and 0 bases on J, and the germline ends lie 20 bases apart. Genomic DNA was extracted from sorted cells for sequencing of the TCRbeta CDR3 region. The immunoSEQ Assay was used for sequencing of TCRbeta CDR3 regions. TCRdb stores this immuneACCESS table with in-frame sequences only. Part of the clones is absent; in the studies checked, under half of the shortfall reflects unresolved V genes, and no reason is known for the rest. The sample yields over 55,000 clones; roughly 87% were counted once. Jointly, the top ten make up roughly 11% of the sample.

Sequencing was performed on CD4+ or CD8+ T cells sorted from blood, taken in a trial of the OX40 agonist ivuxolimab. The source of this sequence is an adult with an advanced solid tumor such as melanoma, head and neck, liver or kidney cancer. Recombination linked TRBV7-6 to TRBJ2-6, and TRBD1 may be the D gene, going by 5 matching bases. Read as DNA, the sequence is TGTGCCAGCAGCGCGGATGAGTACAGGCATCCCTCTGGGGCCAACGTCCTGACTTTC. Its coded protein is CASSADEYRHPSGANVLTF.